The entry below describes one T cell receptor (beta chain). Its recognized antigen is unknown. Nothing much larger sits one base from this clone, and base qualities are not available. The collaborating institutions used their own protocols to collect whole blood in K2EDTA tubes. For TCRbeta analysis, collaborator samples were shipped as frozen whole blood, as isolated PBMCs, or as DNA extracted from either sample type. This entry belongs to a study of blood T cell repertoires in COVID-19 (dated by TCRdb to 2020 to 2022). Notes on the research overall: Samples from collaborators originated in the United States, Italy and Spain and spanned both the acute and convalescent phases of COVID-19. The prospective study material was composed of cDNA or gDNA derived from T cells, B-cell-depleted T cells, or PBMCs. The dataset comprised deeply sampled blood TCRbeta repertoires from subjects exposed to, actively infected with, or recovered from COVID-19. The repertoires were released in a freely available public database meant as a resource for research on the immune response to SARS-CoV-2. The samples were drawn from two sources: the first 160 participants of the ongoing ImmuneRACE study, and fewer than 1,500 subjects contributed by 6 global collaborators. A de-identified subject ID, COVID-19 status, age in years and sex were almost always included in the sample metadata. Where available, HLA class I and class II types were obtained from metadata supplied by the sample provider rather than from assay-based typing. Findings and caveats that apply to the study as a whole: How much clinical and demographic metadata was included differed by source and by participant, and the metadata was provided uncurated.

TCRbeta CDR3 regions were amplified from genomic DNA using the immunoSEQ Assay, a bias-controlled multiplex PCR. On the study's bioinformatics: Within the assay, amplification of reference gene primers was used to estimate how many nucleated cells each sample contained. To quantify the absolute abundance of each unique TCRbeta CDR3 rearrangement, sequence reads were collapsed and filtered. For each sample, productive Simpson clonality was calculated as the square root of Simpson's diversity index across productive rearrangements. Held by TCRdb, this immuneACCESS table contains in-frame sequences only and omits some clones. Under half of the omission traces to an unresolved V gene where checked; the cause of the rest is unknown. V, J and clone size reflect that table, while D and trimming were determined from the DNA. For this sample the table gives approximately 220,000 clones, of which about 85% were detected only once. The ten largest account for roughly 7.9% of the sample.

Reading the germline V gene gives CDR1 MNHEY and CDR2 SVGAGI. The trim is 6 bases for V and 5 bases for J, with a gap of 10 bases between the germline ends. There are 12 amino acids in the CDR3, from cysteine to phenylalanine inclusive. Only the CDR3 portion is preserved as DNA: 36 bases, with reading frame beginning at the first base. This receptor was taken from a woman of 80 years or more with acute or convalescent COVID-19. The chain joins TRBV6-5 to TRBJ1-1, with the D gene uncertain. The sample was peripheral blood. CDR3 protein: CASSDRSTEAFF. The nucleotide sequence reads TGTGCCAGCAGCGACCGGAGTACTGAAGCTTTCTTT.